Below, 29 T cell receptor beta chains from the same sample are listed, as sequenced in a study of early T cells in non-severe SARS-CoV-2 infection. TCRdb used MiXCR to reprocess the 5' RACE reads, holding one entry per CDR3 protein. The profile shows over 35,000 distinct CDR3 sequences, approximately 6.5% of them singletons. The specimen was whole blood, collected at baseline. Receptor source: an adult who was a healthcare worker with PCR-confirmed SARS-CoV-2 infection or an uninfected control (not recorded which).

The J gene is TRBJ1-1, the V gene TRBV20-1; 7 bases are shared with TRBD1. J gave up 7 bases and V 1 base, and 6 bases lay outside the gene matches. CDR1 is DFQATT and CDR2 is SNEGSKA in the germline V gene (reference sequence). This CDR3 has 13 amino acids. CDR3 residues: CSARVTDRIEAFF. The CDR3 nucleotides are TGCAGTGCTAGAGTTACGGACAGGATTGAAGCTTTCTTT.

This clonotype was picked up many times. The V call is TRBV27, the J call TRBJ2-5; a weak D match, TRBD2 (6 bases). CDR3 size: 13 residues. Trimming removed 4 bases at V and 5 bases at J, with 11 bases between. The germline gives CDR1 MNHEY, CDR2 SMNVEV (reference sequence). The CDR3 is CASSWGVGETQYF. The CDR3 coding sequence is TGTGCCAGCAGTTGGGGGGTCGGGGAGACCCAGTACTTC.

This clonotype was detected ten times or more. The chain joins TRBV7-2 to TRBJ1-2, with D maybe TRBD1 (5 bases). Trimming cost V 6 bases and J 7 bases, with 21 bases left between them. The length of the CDR3 is 15 residues. CDR1 is SGHTA, CDR2 FQGNSA, per germline. Here the CDR3 reads CASRTDQGERGGYTF. Here the CDR3 DNA reads TGTGCCAGCAGAACTGATCAGGGTGAGAGGGGTGGCTACACCTTC.

The chain combines TRBV5-4 with TRBJ2-1; tentative D call: TRBD2 (5 bases). The DNA matches TRBJ2-7 better at its end, which makes the J call doubtful. CDR3 length: 15 residues. Looked up from germline, CDR1 is SGHNT and CDR2 is YYREEE (reference sequence). The CDR3 loop is CASRSAGSSYNEQYF. The CDR3, as DNA: TGTGCCAGCAGGAGCGCGGGTAGCTCCTACAATGAGCAGTACTTC.

At least ten counts were recorded for this clonotype. The rearrangement uses TRBV6-2 or TRBV6-3 and TRBJ2-2; the D is unclear. The CDR3 runs 12 residues. The germline CDR1 and CDR2 sequences are MNHEY and SVGEGT. The ends were cut back, 0 bases at V and 8 bases at J, with 4 bases in the middle. As DNA, the CDR3 is TGTGCCAGCAGTTACTCAGAGGGGGAGCTGTTTTTT. Residues: CASSYSEGELFF.

To note about this clonotype: A read error may explain this, as a much larger clone is one base away. The chain recombines TRBV7-9 with TRBJ2-1; the D gene is possibly TRBD2 (6 bases). From germline, CDR1 is SEHNR and CDR2 FQNEAQ (reference sequence). This CDR3 is 16 amino acids long. The CDR3 loop reads CVSSPLISGPYNEQFF. The CDR3 bases are TGTGTCAGCAGCCCCTTAATTAGCGGACCCTACAATGAGCAGTTCTTC.

Only a few counts were recorded for this clonotype. The V call is TRBV3-1, the J call TRBJ2-1; possibly TRBD1 for D (5 bases). V was cut by 4 bases and J by 9 bases, with 13 bases left in between. Per the germline V gene, CDR1 is LGHDT and CDR2 is YNNKEL (reference sequence). This CDR3 is built from 13 residues. This chain's CDR3 is CASSRGFRGEQFF. The CDR3 DNA reads as TGTGCCAGCAGCCGGGGATTTAGGGGTGAGCAGTTCTTC.

This clonotype showed up many times. The chain is built from TRBV28 and TRBJ2-1; TRBD2 matches 7 bases. CDR1 and CDR2 from the germline V gene are MDHEN and SYDVKM. Trimming cost V 4 bases and J 7 bases; bases outside gene matches: 7. This CDR3 comprises 14 residues. This chain's CDR3 is CASSSLSGKNEQFF. CDR3 in DNA: TGTGCCAGCAGTTCATTGAGCGGGAAAAATGAGCAGTTCTTC.

The CDR3: CASSLRLAGDTGELFF. The DNA of the CDR3 is TGTGCCAGCAGCCTTCGACTAGCGGGAGATACCGGGGAGCTGTTTTTT. The rearrangement joins TRBV3-1 to TRBJ2-2; 12 bases map to TRBD2. This CDR3 region has 16 residues. With 4 bases clipped from V and 5 bases from J, the junction kept 5 bases outside the gene matches. Germline lookup yields CDR1 LGHDT and CDR2 YNNKEL (reference sequence). The full variable domain, completed using reference TRBV3-1 and TRBJ2-2, is DTAVSQTPKYLVTQMGNDKSIKCEQNLGHDTMYWYKQDSKKFLKIMFSYNNKELIINETVPNRFSPKSPDKAHLNLHINSLELGDSAVYFCASSLRLAGDTGELFFGEGSRLTVL.

This clonotype was seen many times. The chain couples TRBV11-2 to TRBJ1-2; no definite D call. The CDR3 extends over 12 amino acids. V was pared by 4 bases and J by 4 bases, with 7 bases between. CDR1 is SGHAT, CDR2 FQNNGV, per germline. CDR3 protein: CASSSGPYGYTF. The CDR3, as DNA: TGTGCCAGCAGCTCGGGTCCCTATGGCTACACCTTC. The complete variable domain, with remaining parts taken from reference TRBV11-2 and TRBJ1-2, reads EAGVAQSPRYKIIEKRQSVAFWCNPISGHATLYWYQQILGQGPKLLIQFQNNGVVDDSQLPKDRFSAERLKGVDSTLKIQPAKLEDSAVYLCASSSGPYGYTFGSGTRLTVV.

The chain uses TRBV5-1 and TRBJ2-7; 9 bases match TRBD1. Germline lookup yields CDR1 SGHRS and CDR2 YFSETQ. The CDR3 consists of 13 residues. V shed 7 bases and J 3 bases; nucleotides not matched to a gene: 5. The DNA of the CDR3 is TGCGCCAGCGCTAGGGGACAGGGCTACGAGCAGTACTTC. It yields the protein CASARGQGYEQYF.

This clonotype was detected many times. The chain is built from TRBV4-1 and TRBJ2-2; the D is unclear. CDR3 length equals 13 residues. CDR1 and CDR2 from the germline V gene are MGHRA and YSYEKL. The V end lost 0 bases, the J end lost 4 bases, and 3 bases lay between the germline ends. In DNA, the CDR3 is TGCGCCAGCAGCCAAGACCCCACCGGGGAGCTGTTTTTT. Its translation: CASSQDPTGELFF.

This clonotype was recorded many times. The chain carries TRBV18 and TRBJ2-1, with D unclear. CDR1 and CDR2 from the germline V gene are KGHSH and LQKENI. This CDR3 region has 15 residues. Trimming took 4 bases from V and 3 from J, leaving 13 bases between them. Written as DNA, the CDR3 is TGTGCCAGCTCACATCGCCGGGCCAACTACAATGAGCAGTTCTTC. This gives the protein CASSHRRANYNEQFF.

The chain recombines TRBV5-4 with TRBJ2-4, with 9 bases identical to TRBD1. The CDR3 runs to 12 residues. J lost 9 bases, V lost 5 bases, and 3 bases had no gene match. Looked up from germline, CDR1 is SGHNT and CDR2 is YYREEE (reference sequence). The CDR3 spells CASSLTGGIQYF. The CDR3 bases are TGTGCCAGCAGTTTGACAGGGGGCATTCAGTACTTC.

This chain links TRBV4-1 with TRBJ2-7; D not certain. In germline, CDR1 is MGHRA, CDR2 YSYEKL. CDR3 length: 11 amino acids. The V end was cut by 7 bases, the J end by 3 bases, with 7 bases between. The CDR3 bases are TGCGCCAGCAACGACGGCTACGAGCAGTACTTC. Translating gives CASNDGYEQYF.

Ten or more counts support this clonotype. The V gene is TRBV5-1, the J gene TRBJ1-2, with D possibly matching TRBD1 (5 bases). The V gene's germline CDR1 is SGHRS and CDR2 YFSETQ. There are 15 residues in the CDR3. Trimming removed 2 bases at V and 7 bases at J, with 18 bases between. CDR3 loop: CASSFVKLSGAGYTF. DNA of the CDR3: TGCGCCAGCAGCTTCGTTAAACTCTCCGGGGCTGGCTACACCTTC.

V gene TRBV7-8 combines with J gene TRBJ1-4; D gene ambiguous. Trimming pared 3 bases from V and 2 bases from J, leaving 7 bases between. The CDR3 contains 14 residues. Looked up from germline, CDR1 is SGHVS and CDR2 is FQNEAQ. The CDR3 sequence is CASSFGDTNEKLFF. The CDR3 DNA follows: TGTGCCAGCAGCTTCGGAGACACTAATGAAAAACTGTTTTTT.

The CDR3 loop reads CASSSSNEKLFF. The CDR3 region has the DNA TGTGCCAGCAGTAGTAGTAATGAAAAACTGTTTTTT. This rearrangement joins TRBV25-1 to TRBJ1-4; D is ambiguous. Germline V lookup: CDR1 MGHDK, CDR2 SYGVNS. V lost 5 bases and J lost 4, with 5 bases in between. CDR3 length: 12 residues.

This chain uses TRBV29-1 with TRBJ2-3; D remains unclear. V was shortened by 6 bases and J by 0 bases, with 4 bases between the two germline ends. The CDR3 is 11 residues long. The V gene's germline CDR1 is SQVTM and CDR2 ANQGSEA. CDR3 loop: CSVASTDTQYF. The CDR3 coding sequence is TGCAGCGTCGCTAGCACAGATACGCAGTATTTT.

Only a few counts were recorded for this clonotype. The chain is built from TRBV7-6 and TRBJ2-3; D unresolved. Germline assignment: CDR1 SGHVS and CDR2 FNYEAQ. The CDR3 is 13 residues long. V was clipped by 1 base and J by 5 bases, with 7 bases between them. In nucleotides, the CDR3 is TGTGCCAGCAGCTTAGTGGTCGGAGATACGCAGTATTTT. Residues: CASSLVVGDTQYF.

This clonotype was picked up many times. The chain couples TRBV7-8 to TRBJ2-3; TRBD1 agrees at 7 bases. The junction had 12 bases not matched to a gene; V was cut back by 8 bases and J by 1 base. The CDR3 has 16 amino acids. Per germline, CDR1 SGHVS and CDR2 FQNEAQ. CDR3 region: CASDDRAFSGTDTQYF. The CDR3 DNA sequence: TGTGCCAGCGACGACAGGGCGTTTTCAGGCACAGATACGCAGTATTTT.

This clonotype was counted at least ten times. One end of the junction fails to match germline, which may point to a read error. The chain combines TRBV7-9 with TRBJ1-2; D gene unclear. The V gene's germline CDR1 is SEHNR and CDR2 FQNEAQ (reference sequence). This CDR3 is 12 amino acids long. The CDR3: CASSPGLTPPPF. Here the CDR3 DNA reads TGTGCCAGCAGCCCAGGACTTACCCCGCCCCCTTTC. Combining the CDR3 with reference TRBV7-9 and TRBJ1-2 gives the whole variable domain DTGVSQNPRHKITKRGQNVTFRCDPISEHNRLYWYRQTLGQGPEFLTYFQNEAQLEKSRLLSDRFSAERPKGSFSTLEIQRTEQGDSAMYLCASSPGLTPPPFGSGTRLTVV.

This clonotype has only a few counts. The chain employs TRBV5-4 and TRBJ2-5, with TRBD2 matching 9 bases. The CDR3 is 16 residues long. The V segment lost 4 bases and the J segment 7 bases; nucleotides outside the gene matches: 14. Germline values: CDR1 SGHNT, CDR2 YYREEE (reference sequence). The CDR3 DNA reads as TGTGCCAGCAGCAAACTGCGCGCGGGGGGGTCCGTGACCCAGTACTTC. Protein product: CASSKLRAGGSVTQYF.

In its sample, this clonotype was seen a few times. The CDR3 protein is CASSLPQTQETQYF. Written as DNA, the CDR3 is TGTGCCAGCAGTTTACCCCAGACCCAAGAGACCCAGTACTTC. This chain uses TRBV28 with TRBJ2-5, with D uncertain. The CDR3 is 14 amino acids. Germline V gene lookup returns CDR1 MDHEN and CDR2 SYDVKM. V lost 2 bases and J 1 base, leaving 8 bases between the germline ends.

This clonotype was counted only a few times. The rearrangement uses TRBV6-2 or TRBV6-3 and TRBJ1-5, with 8 positions matching TRBD1. CDR1 is MNHEY, CDR2 SVGEGT, per germline. V dropped 5 bases and J dropped 2; count of bases not matched to a gene: 8. The CDR3 length is 16 residues. CDR3 DNA: TGTGCCAGCAGTCTTGAGGACAGGGCTCGCAATCAGCCCCAGCATTTT. This gives the protein CASSLEDRARNQPQHF.

This clonotype was counted ten times or more. The rearrangement uses TRBV15 and TRBJ2-2, with 9 bases lining up with TRBD2. V lost 0 bases, J lost 6 bases, and 8 bases stayed unmatched. CDR3 length: 17 amino acids. Per the germline V gene, CDR1 is LNHNV and CDR2 is YYDKDF (reference sequence). The DNA of the CDR3 is TGTGCCACCAGCAGAGATTCCTTAGCGGGAGCGGCCGGGGAGCTGTTTTTT. Its protein product is CATSRDSLAGAAGELFF.

This clonotype was counted a few times. The chain is built from TRBV7-9 and TRBJ1-1; D unresolved. Trimming stripped 1 base from V and 8 bases from J, with 11 bases between. Germline V gene lookup returns CDR1 SEHNR and CDR2 FQNEAQ (reference sequence). The CDR3 totals 13 residues. The CDR3 nucleotides are TGTGCCAGCAGCTTAGGGTTCGGAGGAGAAGCTTTCTTT. Its translation: CASSLGFGGEAFF.

Only a few counts were recorded for this clonotype. This chain connects TRBV20-1 to TRBJ2-1; 9 bases fit TRBD2. Trimming cost V 0 bases and J 6 bases; bases outside gene matches: 6. The CDR3 length is 15 residues. Germline V gene sequence: CDR1 DFQATT, CDR2 SNEGSKA (reference sequence). The chain's CDR3 is CSARDLAGLSNEQFF. The CDR3 bases are TGCAGTGCTAGAGATCTAGCGGGGCTTTCCAATGAGCAGTTCTTC.

This clonotype was observed many times. The rearrangement joins TRBV6-2 or TRBV6-3 to TRBJ2-5; 8 bases line up with TRBD2. From germline, CDR1 is MNHEY and CDR2 SVGEGT. This CDR3 has 15 residues. V trimming: 2 bases; J trimming: 5 bases; junction bases outside the gene matches: 7. CDR3 region: CASSYGTTSVETQYF. The CDR3, as DNA: TGTGCCAGCAGTTACGGTACGACTAGCGTCGAGACCCAGTACTTC.